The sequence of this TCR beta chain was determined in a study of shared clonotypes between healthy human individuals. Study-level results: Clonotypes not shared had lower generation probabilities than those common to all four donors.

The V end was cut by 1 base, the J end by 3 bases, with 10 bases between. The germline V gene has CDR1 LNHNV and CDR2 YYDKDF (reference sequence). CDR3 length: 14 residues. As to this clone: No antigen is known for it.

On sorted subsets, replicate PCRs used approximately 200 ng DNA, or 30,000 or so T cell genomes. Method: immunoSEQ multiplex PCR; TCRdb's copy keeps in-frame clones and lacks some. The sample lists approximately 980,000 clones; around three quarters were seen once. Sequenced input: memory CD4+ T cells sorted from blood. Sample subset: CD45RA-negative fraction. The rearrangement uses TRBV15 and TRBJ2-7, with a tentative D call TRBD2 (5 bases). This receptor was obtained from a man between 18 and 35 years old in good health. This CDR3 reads CATSRGVGGYEQYF. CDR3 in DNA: TGTGCCACCAGCAGAGGAGTCGGAGGCTACGAGCAGTACTTC.